This T cell receptor (beta chain) comes out of a study of OX40 agonist ivuxolimab in advanced cancers. The data were produced by immunoSEQ multiplex PCR, yet TCRdb's version contains in-frame clones alone and is incomplete. This table has 40,000 or so clones, 75% to 90% appearing once. Looked up from germline, CDR1 is SGHRS and CDR2 is YFSETQ. The CDR3 contains 18 residues. J was trimmed by 2 bases and V by 4 bases; bases with no gene match: 14. About this clone: The antigen is not known.

General observations from the study: In CD8+ T cells, expanded clones were on average more numerous than in CD4+. Among the lowest levels of clonal expansion were found in partial responders at 0.1-3.0 mg/kg.

The receptor was derived from an adult with an advanced solid tumor such as melanoma, head and neck, liver or kidney cancer. This chain links TRBV5-1 with TRBJ1-4, with 7 bases matching TRBD1. This specimen was CD4+ or CD8+ T cells sorted from blood, taken in a trial of the OX40 agonist ivuxolimab. The CDR3: CASSPGVRGRGTNEKLFF. Here the CDR3 DNA reads TGCGCCAGCAGCCCGGGTGTTAGGGGGCGCGGGACTAATGAAAAACTGTTTTTT.